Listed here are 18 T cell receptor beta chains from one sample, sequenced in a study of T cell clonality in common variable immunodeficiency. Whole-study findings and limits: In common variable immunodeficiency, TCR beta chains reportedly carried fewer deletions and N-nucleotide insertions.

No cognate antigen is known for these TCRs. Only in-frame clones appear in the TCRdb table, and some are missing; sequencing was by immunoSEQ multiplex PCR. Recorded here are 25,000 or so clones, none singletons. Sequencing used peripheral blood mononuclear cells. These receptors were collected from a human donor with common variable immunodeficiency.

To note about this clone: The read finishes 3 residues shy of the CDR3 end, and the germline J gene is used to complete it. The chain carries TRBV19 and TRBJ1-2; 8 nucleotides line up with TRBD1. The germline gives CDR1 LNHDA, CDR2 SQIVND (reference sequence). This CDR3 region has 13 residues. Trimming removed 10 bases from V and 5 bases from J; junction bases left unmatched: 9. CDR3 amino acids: CATTGARGYGYTF. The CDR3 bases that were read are TGTGCCACGACAGGGGCGCGCGGATATGGC. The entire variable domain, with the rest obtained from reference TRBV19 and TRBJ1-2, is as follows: DGGITQSPKYLFRKEGQNVTLSCEQNLNHDAMYWYRQDPGQGLRLIYYSQIVNDFQKGDIAEGYSVSREKKESFPLTVTSAQKNPTAFYLCATTGARGYGYTFGSGTRLTVV.

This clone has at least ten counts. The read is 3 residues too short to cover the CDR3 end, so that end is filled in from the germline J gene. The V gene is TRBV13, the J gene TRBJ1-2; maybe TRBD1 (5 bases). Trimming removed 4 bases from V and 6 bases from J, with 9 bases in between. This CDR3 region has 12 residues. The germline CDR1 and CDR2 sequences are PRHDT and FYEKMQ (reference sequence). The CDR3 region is CASSSTRDGYTF. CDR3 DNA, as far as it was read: TGTGCCAGCAGCTCCACCAGGGATGGC.

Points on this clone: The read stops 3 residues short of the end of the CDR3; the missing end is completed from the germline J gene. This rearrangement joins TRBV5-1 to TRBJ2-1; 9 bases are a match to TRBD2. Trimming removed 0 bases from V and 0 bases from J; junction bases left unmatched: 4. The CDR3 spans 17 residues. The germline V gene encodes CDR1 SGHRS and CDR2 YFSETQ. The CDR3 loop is CASSLGSSGSSYNEQFF. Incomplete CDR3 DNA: TGCGCCAGCAGCTTGGGGAGTAGCGGGAGCTCCTACAATGAG.

The CDR3 here is CASSPRGAETQYF. CDR3 DNA (partial): TGCGCCAGCAGCCCCCGGGGGGCGGAGACC. The chain has TRBV5-1 and TRBJ2-5; D perhaps matches TRBD2 (7 bases). The read comes to an end 3 residues before the CDR3 does, leaving the germline J gene to fill in the end. Germline V gene data show CDR1 as SGHRS and CDR2 as YFSETQ. The germline V and J ends were trimmed by 4 bases and 5 bases, with 12 bases remaining between them. The CDR3 is 13 amino acids.

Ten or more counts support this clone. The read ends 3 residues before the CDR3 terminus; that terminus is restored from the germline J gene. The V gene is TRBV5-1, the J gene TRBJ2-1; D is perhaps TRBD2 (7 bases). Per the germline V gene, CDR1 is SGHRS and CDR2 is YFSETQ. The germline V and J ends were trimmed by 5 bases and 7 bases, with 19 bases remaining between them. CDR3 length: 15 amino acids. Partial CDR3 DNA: TGCGCCAGCAGATCTGGAGGGGGGGCCGGGAATGAG. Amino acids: CASRSGGGAGNE. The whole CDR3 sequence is CASRSGGGAGNEQFF.

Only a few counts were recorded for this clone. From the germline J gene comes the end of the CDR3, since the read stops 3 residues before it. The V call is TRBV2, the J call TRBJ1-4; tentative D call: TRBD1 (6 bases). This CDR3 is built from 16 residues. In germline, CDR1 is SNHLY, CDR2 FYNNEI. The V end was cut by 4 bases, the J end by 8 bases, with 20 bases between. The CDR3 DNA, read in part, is TGTGCCAGCAGTGGCGGACAGCTCTTGACGGGGGAAAAA. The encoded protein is CASSGGQLLTGEK. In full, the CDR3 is CASSGGQLLTGEKLFF. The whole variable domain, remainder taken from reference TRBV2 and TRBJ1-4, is EPEVTQTPSHQVTQMGQEVILRCVPISNHLYFYWYRQILGQKVEFLVSFYNNEISEKSEIFDDQFSVERPDGSNFTLKIRSTKLEDSAMYFCASSGGQLLTGEKLFFGSGTQLSVL.

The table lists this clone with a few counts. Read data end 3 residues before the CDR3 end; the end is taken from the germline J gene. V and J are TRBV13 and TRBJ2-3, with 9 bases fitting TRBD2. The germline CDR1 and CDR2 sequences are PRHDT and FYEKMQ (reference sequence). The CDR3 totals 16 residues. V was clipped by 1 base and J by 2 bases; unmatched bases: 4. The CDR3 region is CASSLVASGATDTQYF. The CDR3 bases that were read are TGTGCCAGCAGCTTAGTGGCTAGCGGGGCCACAGATACG.

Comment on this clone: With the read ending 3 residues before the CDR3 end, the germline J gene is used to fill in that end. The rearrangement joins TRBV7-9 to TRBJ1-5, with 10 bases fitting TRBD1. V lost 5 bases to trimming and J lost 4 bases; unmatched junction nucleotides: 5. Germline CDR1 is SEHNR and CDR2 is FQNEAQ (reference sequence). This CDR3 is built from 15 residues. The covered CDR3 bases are TGTGCCAGCAGCGGGAGACAGGGGGCTAATCAGCCC. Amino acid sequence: CASSGRQGANQP. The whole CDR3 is CASSGRQGANQPQHF.

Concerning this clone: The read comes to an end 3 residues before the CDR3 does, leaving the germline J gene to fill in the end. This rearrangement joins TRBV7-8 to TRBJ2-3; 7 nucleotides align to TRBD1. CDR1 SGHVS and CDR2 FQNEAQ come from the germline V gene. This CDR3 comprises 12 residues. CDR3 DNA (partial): TGTGCCAGCAGCCCCGGGACAGCCGCG. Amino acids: CASSPGTAA. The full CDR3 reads CASSPGTAAQYF.

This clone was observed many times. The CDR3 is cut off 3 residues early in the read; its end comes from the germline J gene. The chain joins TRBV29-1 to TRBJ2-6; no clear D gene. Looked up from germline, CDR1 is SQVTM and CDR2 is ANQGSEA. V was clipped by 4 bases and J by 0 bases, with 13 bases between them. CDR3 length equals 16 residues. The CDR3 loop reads CSVVWQASSGANVLTF. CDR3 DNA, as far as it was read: TGCAGCGTTGTATGGCAGGCGAGCTCTGGGGCCAACGTC.

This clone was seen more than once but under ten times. The sequenced part of the CDR3 DNA is TGTGCCAGCAGCTTAGTAGGGACACGTAATTCACCC. Translated: CASSLVGTRNSP. The entire CDR3 protein reads CASSLVGTRNSPLHF. The chain has TRBV7-9 and TRBJ1-6; D is perhaps TRBD1 (6 bases). Sequencing ends 3 residues short of the CDR3 end; the germline J gene provides the rest. The CDR3 has 15 residues. Germline V gene lookup returns CDR1 SEHNR and CDR2 FQNEAQ (reference sequence). Trimming stripped 1 base from V and 6 bases from J, with 10 bases between.

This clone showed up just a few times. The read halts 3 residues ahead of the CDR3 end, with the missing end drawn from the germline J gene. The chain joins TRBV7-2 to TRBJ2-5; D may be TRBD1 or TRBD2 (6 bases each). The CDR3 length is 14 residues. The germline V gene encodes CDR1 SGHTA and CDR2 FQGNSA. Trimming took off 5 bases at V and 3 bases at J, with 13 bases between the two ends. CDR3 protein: CASSPTGGKETQYF. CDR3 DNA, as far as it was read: TGTGCCAGCAGCCCGACAGGAGGGAAAGAGACC. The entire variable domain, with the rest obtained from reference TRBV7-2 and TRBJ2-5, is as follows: GAGVSQSPSNKVTEKGKDVELRCDPISGHTALYWYRQSLGQGLEFLIYFQGNSAPDKSGLPSDRFSAERTGGSVSTLTIQRTQQEDSAVYLCASSPTGGKETQYFGPGTRLLVL.

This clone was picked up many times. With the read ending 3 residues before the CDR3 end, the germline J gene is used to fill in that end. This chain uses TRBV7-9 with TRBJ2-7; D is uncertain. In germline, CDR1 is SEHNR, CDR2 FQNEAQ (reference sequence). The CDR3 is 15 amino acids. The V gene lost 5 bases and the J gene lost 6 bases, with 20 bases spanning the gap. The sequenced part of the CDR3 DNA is TGTGCCAGCAGCCTCTCGGCAGGTGGATTGTTCGAG. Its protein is CASSLSAGGLFE. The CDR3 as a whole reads CASSLSAGGLFEQYF. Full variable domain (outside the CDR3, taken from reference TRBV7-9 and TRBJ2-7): DTGVSQNPRHKITKRGQNVTFRCDPISEHNRLYWYRQTLGQGPEFLTYFQNEAQLEKSRLLSDRFSAERPKGSFSTLEIQRTEQGDSAMYLCASSLSAGGLFEQYFGPGTRLTVT.

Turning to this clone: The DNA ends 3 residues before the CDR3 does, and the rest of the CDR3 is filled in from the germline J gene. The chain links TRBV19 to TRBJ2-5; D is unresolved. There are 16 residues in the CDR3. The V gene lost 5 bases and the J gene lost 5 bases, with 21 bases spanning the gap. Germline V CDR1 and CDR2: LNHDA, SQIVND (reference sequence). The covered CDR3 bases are TGTGCCAGTAGTCCGAGTAGGGTACCTTTGCTTGAGACC. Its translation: CASSPSRVPLLET. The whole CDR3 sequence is CASSPSRVPLLETQYF.

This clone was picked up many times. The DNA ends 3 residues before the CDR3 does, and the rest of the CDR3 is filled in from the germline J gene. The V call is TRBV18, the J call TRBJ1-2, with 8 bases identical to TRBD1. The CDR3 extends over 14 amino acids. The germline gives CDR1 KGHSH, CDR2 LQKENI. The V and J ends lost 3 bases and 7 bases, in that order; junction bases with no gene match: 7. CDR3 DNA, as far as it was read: TGTGCCAGCTCACCTACTACAGGGACAGGTGGC. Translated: CASSPTTGTGG. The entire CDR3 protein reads CASSPTTGTGGYTF.

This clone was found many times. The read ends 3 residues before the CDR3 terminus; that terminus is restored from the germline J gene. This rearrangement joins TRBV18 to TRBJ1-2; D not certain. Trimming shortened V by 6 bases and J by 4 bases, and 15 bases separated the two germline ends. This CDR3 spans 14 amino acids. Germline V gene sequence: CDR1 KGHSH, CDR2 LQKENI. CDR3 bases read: TGTGCCAGCTCCCCTGCCGGGGAAGGCTATGGC. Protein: CASSPAGEGYG. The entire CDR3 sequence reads CASSPAGEGYGYTF.

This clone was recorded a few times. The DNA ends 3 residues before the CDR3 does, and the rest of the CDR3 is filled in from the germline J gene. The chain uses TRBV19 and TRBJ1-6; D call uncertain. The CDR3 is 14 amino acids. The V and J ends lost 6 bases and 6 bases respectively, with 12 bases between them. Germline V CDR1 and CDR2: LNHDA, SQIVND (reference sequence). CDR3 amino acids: CASRSSGFNSPLHF. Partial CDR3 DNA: TGTGCCAGTAGGTCTAGCGGCTTTAATTCACCC.

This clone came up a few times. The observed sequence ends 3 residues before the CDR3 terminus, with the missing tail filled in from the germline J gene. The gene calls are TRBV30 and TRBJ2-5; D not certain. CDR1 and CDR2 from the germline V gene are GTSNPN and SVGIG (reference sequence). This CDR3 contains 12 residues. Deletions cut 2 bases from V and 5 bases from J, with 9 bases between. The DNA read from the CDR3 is TGTGCCTGGAGTATCCTCGGGGAGACC. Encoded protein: CAWSILGET. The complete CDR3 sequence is CAWSILGETQYF.